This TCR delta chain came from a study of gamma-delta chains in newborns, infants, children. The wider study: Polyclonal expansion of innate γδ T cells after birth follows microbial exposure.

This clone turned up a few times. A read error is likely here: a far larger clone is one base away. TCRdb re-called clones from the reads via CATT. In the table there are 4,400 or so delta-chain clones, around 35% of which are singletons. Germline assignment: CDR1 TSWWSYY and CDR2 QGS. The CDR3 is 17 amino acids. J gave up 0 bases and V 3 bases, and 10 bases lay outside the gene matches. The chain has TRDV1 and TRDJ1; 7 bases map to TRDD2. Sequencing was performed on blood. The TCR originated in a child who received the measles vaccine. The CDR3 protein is CALGDSSFLDDTDKLIF. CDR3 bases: TGTGCTCTTGGGGATTCTTCCTTCCTTGACGACACCGATAAACTCATCTTT.